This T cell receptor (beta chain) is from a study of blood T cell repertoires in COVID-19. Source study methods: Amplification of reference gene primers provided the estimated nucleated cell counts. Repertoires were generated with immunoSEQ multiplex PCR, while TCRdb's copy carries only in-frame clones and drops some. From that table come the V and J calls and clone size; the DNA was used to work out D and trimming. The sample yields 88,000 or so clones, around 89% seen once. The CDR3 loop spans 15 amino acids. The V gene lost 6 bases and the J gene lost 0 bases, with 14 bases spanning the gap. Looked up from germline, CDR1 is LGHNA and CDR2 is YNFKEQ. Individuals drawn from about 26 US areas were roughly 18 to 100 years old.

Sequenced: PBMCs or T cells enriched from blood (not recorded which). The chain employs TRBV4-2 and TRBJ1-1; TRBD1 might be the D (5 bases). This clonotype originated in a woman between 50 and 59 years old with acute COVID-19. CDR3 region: CASSRSGGMNTEAFF. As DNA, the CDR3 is TGTGCCAGCAGTCGGTCGGGGGGGATGAACACTGAAGCTTTCTTT.